These T cell receptor beta chains were read from a single sample in a study of control samples from healthy donors and cancer patients. The table came from immunoSEQ multiplex PCR; TCRdb's copy has only in-frame clones and leaves some out. This sample has about 140,000 clones; roughly 89% occur once, and the top ten carry approximately 7.2%. The sequenced sample consisted of blood. The receptors here all came from a man aged 18 to 35 in good health. Both conserved end residues are part of each CDR3. The D gene is left open where the match is weak. Clone size is not always given. Where it is, it says once, few, many or a class for expanded clones.

CDR3 protein: CASRPWTGLGYTF
CDR3 DNA: TGTGCCAGCAGACCCTGGACAGGGCTTGGCTACACCTTC
V gene: TRBV28
clone size: NA
D gene: TRBD1
J gene: TRBJ1-2

CDR3 protein: CASKGSSYEQYF
CDR3 DNA: TGTGCCAGCAAGGGCAGCTCCTACGAGCAGTACTTC
V gene: TRBV12-3/TRBV12-4
clone size: NA
D gene: NA
J gene: TRBJ2-7

CDR3 protein: CASSTNRGTEAFF
CDR3 DNA: TGTGCCAGCAGCACGAACAGGGGCACTGAAGCTTTCTTT
V gene: TRBV12-3/TRBV12-4
clone size: NA
D gene: TRBD1
J gene: TRBJ1-1

CDR3 protein: CASKTGGTNTGELFF
CDR3 DNA: TGTGCCAGTAAAACGGGGGGGACGAACACCGGGGAGCTGTTTTTT
V gene: TRBV19
clone size: NA
D gene: TRBD2
J gene: TRBJ2-2

CDR3 protein: CATRRGEEKLFF
CDR3 DNA: TGTGCTACTCGTAGGGGTGAGGAAAAACTGTTTTTT
V gene: TRBV12-5
clone size: NA
D gene: NA
J gene: TRBJ1-4

CDR3 protein: CASSYSLNSNYGYTF
CDR3 DNA: TGTGCCAGCAGTTACTCTCTCAACAGTAACTATGGCTACACCTTC
V gene: TRBV6-5
clone size: NA
D gene: NA
J gene: TRBJ1-2

CDR3 protein: CASTAWGRTDTQYF
CDR3 DNA: TGTGCCAGCACGGCATGGGGGAGGACAGATACGCAGTATTTT
V gene: TRBV27
clone size: NA
D gene: NA
J gene: TRBJ2-3

CDR3 protein: CASRSDRLKASGANVLTF
CDR3 DNA: TGTGCCAGCAGGTCAGACAGACTAAAGGCTTCTGGGGCCAACGTCCTGACTTTC
V gene: TRBV3-1/TRBV3-2
clone size: NA
D gene: NA
J gene: TRBJ2-6

CDR3 protein: CAWSRIYEQYF
CDR3 DNA: TGTGCCTGGAGTAGAATTTACGAGCAGTACTTC
V gene: TRBV30
clone size: NA
D gene: NA
J gene: TRBJ2-7

CDR3 protein: CASSPDRRSNQPQHF
CDR3 DNA: TGTGCCAGCAGTCCGGACAGGAGGAGCAATCAGCCCCAGCATTTT
V gene: TRBV28
clone size: once
D gene: TRBD1
J gene: TRBJ1-5

CDR3 protein: CASSLVGGAGTIYF
CDR3 DNA: TGTGCCAGCAGCTTGGTCGGGGGGGCCGGAACCATATATTTT
V gene: TRBV5-4
clone size: NA
D gene: NA
J gene: TRBJ1-3